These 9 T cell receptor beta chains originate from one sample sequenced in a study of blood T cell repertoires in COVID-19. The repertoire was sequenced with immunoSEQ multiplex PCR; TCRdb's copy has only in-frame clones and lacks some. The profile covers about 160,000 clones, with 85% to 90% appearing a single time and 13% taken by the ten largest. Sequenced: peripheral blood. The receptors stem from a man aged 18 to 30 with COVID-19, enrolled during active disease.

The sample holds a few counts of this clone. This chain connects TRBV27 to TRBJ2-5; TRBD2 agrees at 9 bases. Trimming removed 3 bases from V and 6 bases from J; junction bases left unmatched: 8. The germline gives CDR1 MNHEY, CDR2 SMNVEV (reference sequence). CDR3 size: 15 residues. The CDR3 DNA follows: TGTGCCAGCAGTTTCCAGGGGACTAGCTTCCAGACCCAGTACTTC. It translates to CASSFQGTSFQTQYF.

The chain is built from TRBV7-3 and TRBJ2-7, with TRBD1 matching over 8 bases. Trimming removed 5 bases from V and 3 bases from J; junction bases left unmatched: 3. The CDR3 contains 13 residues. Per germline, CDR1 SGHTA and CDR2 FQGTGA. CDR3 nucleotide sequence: TGTGCCAGCAGCCGAACAGGGGGCTACGAGCAGTACTTC. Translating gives CASSRTGGYEQYF.

CDR3 DNA sequence: TGTGCCAGCAGCCCCTCTAGCGGGAGATACAATGAGCAGTTCTTC. It translates to CASSPSSGRYNEQFF. The rearrangement uses TRBV3-1 (or the pseudogene TRBV3-2) and TRBJ2-1, with 10 bases that match TRBD2. Germline-derived CDR1 and CDR2 are LGHDT and YNNKEL (reference sequence). V shed 4 bases, J shed 4 bases, and the junction held 4 bases outside the gene matches. The CDR3 is 15 amino acids.

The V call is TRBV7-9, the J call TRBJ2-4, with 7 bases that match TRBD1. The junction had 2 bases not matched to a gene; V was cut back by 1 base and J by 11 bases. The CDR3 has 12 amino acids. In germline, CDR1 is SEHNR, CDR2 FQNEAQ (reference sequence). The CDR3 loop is CASSLVQGLQYF. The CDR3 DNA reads TGTGCCAGCAGCTTAGTACAGGGGCTTCAGTACTTC.

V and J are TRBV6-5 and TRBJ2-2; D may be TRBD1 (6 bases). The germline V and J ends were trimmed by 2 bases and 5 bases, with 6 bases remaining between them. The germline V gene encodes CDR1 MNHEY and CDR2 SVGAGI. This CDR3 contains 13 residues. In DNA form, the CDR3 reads TGTGCCAGCAGTTACAGGGGGACCGGGGAGCTGTTTTTT. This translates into CASSYRGTGELFF.

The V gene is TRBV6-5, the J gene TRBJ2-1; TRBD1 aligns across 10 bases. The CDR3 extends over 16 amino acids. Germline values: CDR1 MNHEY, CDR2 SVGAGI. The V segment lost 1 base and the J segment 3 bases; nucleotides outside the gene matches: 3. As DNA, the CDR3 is TGTGCCAGCAGTTACTGGCGGGACAGGGGCTACAATGAGCAGTTCTTC. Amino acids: CASSYWRDRGYNEQFF.

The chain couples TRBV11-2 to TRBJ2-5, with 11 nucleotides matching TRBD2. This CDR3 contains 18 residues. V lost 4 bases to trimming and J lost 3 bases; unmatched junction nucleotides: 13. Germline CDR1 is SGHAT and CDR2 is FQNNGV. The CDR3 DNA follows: TGTGCCAGCAGCTCGAGGGGTCGACTAGCGGGGATCAAAGAGACCCAGTACTTC. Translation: CASSSRGRLAGIKETQYF. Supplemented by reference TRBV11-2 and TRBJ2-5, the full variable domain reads EAGVAQSPRYKIIEKRQSVAFWCNPISGHATLYWYQQILGQGPKLLIQFQNNGVVDDSQLPKDRFSAERLKGVDSTLKIQPAKLEDSAVYLCASSSRGRLAGIKETQYFGPGTRLLVL.

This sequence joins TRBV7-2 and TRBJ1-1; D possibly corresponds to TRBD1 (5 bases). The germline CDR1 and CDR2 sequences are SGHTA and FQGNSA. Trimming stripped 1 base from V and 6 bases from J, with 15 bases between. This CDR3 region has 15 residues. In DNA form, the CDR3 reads TGTGCCAGCAGCTTAGAAGCAGGGCGGGACTCTGAAGCTTTCTTT. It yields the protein CASSLEAGRDSEAFF.

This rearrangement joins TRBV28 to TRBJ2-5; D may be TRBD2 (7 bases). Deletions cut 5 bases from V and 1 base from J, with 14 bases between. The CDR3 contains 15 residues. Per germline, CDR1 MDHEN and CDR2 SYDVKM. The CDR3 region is CASSRGGGRQETQYF. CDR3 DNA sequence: TGTGCCAGCAGTAGAGGCGGGGGCCGCCAAGAGACCCAGTACTTC.